The rows below give T cell receptor beta chains drawn from one sample of a study of blood T cell repertoires in COVID-19. Libraries were prepared by immunoSEQ multiplex PCR; TCRdb keeps only in-frame clonotypes and omits some of them. The sample lists a few hundred thousand clones; 82% were seen once. Specimen: peripheral blood. Source of these receptors: a woman of 80 years or more with acute or convalescent COVID-19. Each CDR3 is given with its conserved first and last residue. Fields, in order: J gene, D gene, clone size, V gene, CDR3 protein, CDR3 DNA. A D gene is named only where the DNA matches it firmly. Clone size is shown for a subset of rows, as once, few, many or a class of expanded clone.

j_gene: TRBJ1-3; d_gene: TRBD1; abundance: -; v_gene: TRBV18; CDR3aa: CASSPPGTGSGNTIYF; CDR3nt: TGTGCCAGCTCACCGCCCGGGACAGGGTCCGGAAACACCATATATTTT
j_gene: TRBJ2-7; d_gene: -; abundance: -; v_gene: TRBV7-8; CDR3aa: CASSFSSYEQYF; CDR3nt: TGTGCCAGCAGCTTTAGCTCCTACGAGCAGTACTTC
j_gene: TRBJ2-5; d_gene: TRBD2; abundance: -; v_gene: TRBV5-4; CDR3aa: CASSLSGGEETQYF; CDR3nt: TGTGCCAGCAGCTTGAGCGGGGGGGAAGAGACCCAGTACTTC
j_gene: TRBJ2-7; d_gene: -; abundance: -; v_gene: TRBV12-3/TRBV12-4; CDR3aa: CASKTGSYEQYF; CDR3nt: TGTGCCAGCAAGACAGGTTCGTACGAGCAGTACTTC
j_gene: TRBJ2-1; d_gene: TRBD1; abundance: -; v_gene: TRBV19; CDR3aa: CASSIIWGQEQFF; CDR3nt: TGTGCCAGTAGTATAATCTGGGGACAGGAGCAGTTCTTC
j_gene: TRBJ2-7; d_gene: TRBD1; abundance: -; v_gene: TRBV4-1; CDR3aa: CASSQPAGQVPYEQYF; CDR3nt: TGCGCCAGCAGCCAACCCGCGGGACAGGTCCCCTACGAGCAGTACTTC
j_gene: TRBJ1-6; d_gene: TRBD1; abundance: few; v_gene: TRBV3-1/TRBV3-2; CDR3aa: CASSPVDRVSASPLHF; CDR3nt: TGTGCCAGCAGCCCGGTTGACAGGGTATCTGCCTCACCCCTCCACTTT
j_gene: TRBJ1-2; d_gene: -; abundance: few; v_gene: TRBV9; CDR3aa: CASSVSGFEFYGYTF; CDR3nt: TGTGCCAGCAGCGTATCGGGGTTCGAGTTCTATGGCTACACCTTC
j_gene: TRBJ1-1; d_gene: TRBD1; abundance: -; v_gene: TRBV7-9; CDR3aa: CASSYRQGNTEAFF; CDR3nt: TGTGCCAGCAGCTATCGACAGGGAAACACTGAAGCTTTCTTT
j_gene: TRBJ2-7; d_gene: -; abundance: -; v_gene: TRBV6-6; CDR3aa: CASSYSHEQYF; CDR3nt: TGTGCCAGCAGTTATAGTCACGAGCAGTACTTC
j_gene: TRBJ1-5; d_gene: -; abundance: -; v_gene: TRBV9; CDR3aa: CASSVGGVGTQPQHF; CDR3nt: TGTGCCAGCAGCGTAGGGGGGGTAGGAACTCAGCCCCAGCATTTT
j_gene: TRBJ1-5; d_gene: TRBD1; abundance: few; v_gene: TRBV27; CDR3aa: CASSYGGQRGNQPQHF; CDR3nt: TGTGCCAGCAGTTATGGGGGACAGAGGGGAAATCAGCCCCAGCATTTT
j_gene: TRBJ1-2; d_gene: TRBD1; abundance: -; v_gene: TRBV7-2; CDR3aa: CASSEYRGYGYTF; CDR3nt: TGTGCCAGCAGCGAATACAGGGGCTATGGCTACACCTTC
j_gene: TRBJ2-5; d_gene: TRBD2; abundance: -; v_gene: TRBV9; CDR3aa: CASSVLAGDFQETQYF; CDR3nt: TGTGCCAGCAGCGTTCTAGCGGGGGACTTCCAAGAGACCCAGTACTTC
j_gene: TRBJ2-2; d_gene: TRBD2; abundance: -; v_gene: TRBV24-1; CDR3aa: CATQRGGQGTGELFF; CDR3nt: TGTGCCACTCAGCGGGGGGGCCAAGGAACCGGGGAGCTGTTTTTT
j_gene: TRBJ1-5; d_gene: TRBD1; abundance: -; v_gene: TRBV6-2/TRBV6-3; CDR3aa: CASSYSGQGPNSNQPQHF; CDR3nt: TGTGCCAGCAGTTATTCAGGACAGGGACCAAATAGCAATCAGCCCCAGCATTTT
j_gene: TRBJ2-5; d_gene: TRBD2; abundance: once; v_gene: TRBV7-2; CDR3aa: CASSRRLAGAETQYF; CDR3nt: TGTGCCAGCAGCCGGAGACTAGCGGGGGCAGAGACCCAGTACTTC
j_gene: TRBJ1-2; d_gene: -; abundance: -; v_gene: TRBV5-4; CDR3aa: CASSLGTNYGYTF; CDR3nt: TGTGCCAGCAGCTTGGGTACTAACTATGGCTACACCTTC
j_gene: TRBJ1-1; d_gene: TRBD1; abundance: -; v_gene: TRBV19; CDR3aa: CASTHPGRGRNTEAFF; CDR3nt: TGTGCCAGTACCCATCCGGGCAGGGGGCGAAACACTGAAGCTTTCTTT
j_gene: TRBJ2-7; d_gene: TRBD1; abundance: -; v_gene: TRBV11-3; CDR3aa: CASSASGGSIAREQYF; CDR3nt: TGTGCCAGCAGCGCATCAGGGGGAAGCATAGCTCGCGAGCAGTACTTC
j_gene: TRBJ1-3; d_gene: TRBD1; abundance: -; v_gene: TRBV9; CDR3aa: CASSAGTGGGGNTIYF; CDR3nt: TGTGCCAGCAGCGCGGGGACAGGGGGCGGTGGAAACACCATATATTTT
j_gene: TRBJ2-7; d_gene: TRBD1; abundance: -; v_gene: TRBV6-5; CDR3aa: CASSFNYRGLGEQYF; CDR3nt: TGTGCCAGCAGTTTCAACTACAGGGGGCTGGGCGAGCAGTACTTC
j_gene: TRBJ1-1; d_gene: TRBD1; abundance: few; v_gene: TRBV2; CDR3aa: CAGSDRGNTEAFF; CDR3nt: TGTGCCGGGTCGGACAGGGGAAACACTGAAGCTTTCTTT
j_gene: TRBJ2-1; d_gene: TRBD2; abundance: -; v_gene: TRBV3-1/TRBV3-2; CDR3aa: CASSHQFLAGGLGNEQFF; CDR3nt: TGTGCCAGCAGCCACCAATTCCTAGCGGGGGGGCTAGGAAATGAGCAGTTCTTC
j_gene: TRBJ2-3; d_gene: TRBD2; abundance: once; v_gene: TRBV24-1; CDR3aa: CATSVDGGGTDTQYF; CDR3nt: TGTGCCACCAGTGTTGACGGGGGGGGCACAGATACGCAGTATTTT
j_gene: TRBJ1-3; d_gene: TRBD1; abundance: -; v_gene: TRBV7-8; CDR3aa: CASRTDRGPGNTIYF; CDR3nt: TGTGCCAGCAGAACCGACAGGGGGCCTGGAAACACCATATATTTT
j_gene: TRBJ2-5; d_gene: -; abundance: -; v_gene: TRBV7-9; CDR3aa: CASSLREETQYF; CDR3nt: TGTGCCAGCAGCTTGAGGGAGGAGACCCAGTACTTC
j_gene: TRBJ1-2; d_gene: -; abundance: -; v_gene: TRBV19; CDR3aa: CASSTPSRATNYGYTF; CDR3nt: TGTGCCAGTAGTACGCCGTCCAGGGCTACTAACTATGGCTACACCTTC
j_gene: TRBJ2-7; d_gene: TRBD1; abundance: -; v_gene: TRBV9; CDR3aa: CASSARRTGSSYEQYF; CDR3nt: TGTGCCAGCAGCGCAAGACGGACAGGGAGCTCCTACGAGCAGTACTTC
j_gene: TRBJ1-5; d_gene: -; abundance: -; v_gene: TRBV28; CDR3aa: CASTLSPTGPWQPQHF; CDR3nt: TGTGCCAGCACCCTTAGCCCTACAGGTCCGTGGCAGCCCCAGCATTTT
j_gene: TRBJ1-5; d_gene: TRBD1; abundance: -; v_gene: TRBV10-3; CDR3aa: CAISDDRGDQPQHF; CDR3nt: TGTGCCATCAGTGACGACAGGGGGGATCAGCCCCAGCATTTT
j_gene: TRBJ2-3; d_gene: TRBD1; abundance: -; v_gene: TRBV6-1; CDR3aa: CASSEASGQGVNTQYF; CDR3nt: TGTGCCAGCAGTGAAGCCTCGGGGCAGGGGGTGAATACGCAGTATTTT
j_gene: TRBJ2-1; d_gene: -; abundance: -; v_gene: TRBV7-8; CDR3aa: CASSSPISSYNEQFF; CDR3nt: TGTGCCAGCAGCTCCCCCATTAGCTCCTACAATGAGCAGTTCTTC
j_gene: TRBJ1-2; d_gene: TRBD1; abundance: -; v_gene: TRBV9; CDR3aa: CASSPWTGSNYGYTF; CDR3nt: TGTGCCAGCAGCCCTTGGACAGGTTCTAACTATGGCTACACCTTC
j_gene: TRBJ1-2; d_gene: TRBD1; abundance: few; v_gene: TRBV27; CDR3aa: CASSLSSTGVYGYTF; CDR3nt: TGTGCCAGCAGTTTATCTTCGACAGGGGTCTATGGCTACACCTTC
j_gene: TRBJ2-7; d_gene: -; abundance: -; v_gene: TRBV4-3; CDR3aa: CASSQGEIPGDF; CDR3nt: TGCGCCAGCAGCCAAGGCGAGATCCCGGGGGACTTC
j_gene: TRBJ2-1; d_gene: TRBD2; abundance: once; v_gene: TRBV7-2; CDR3aa: CASSSDSGGSFNEQFF; CDR3nt: TGTGCCAGCAGCTCCGATAGCGGGGGTTCTTTTAATGAGCAGTTCTTC